This TCR beta chain appears in the sequencing data of a study of technical replicates of blood from a handful of donors. The CDR3 covers 16 residues. Germline V gene data show CDR1 as LGHNA and CDR2 as YNFKEQ. V was shortened by 0 bases and J by 1 base, with 10 bases between the two germline ends. The table came from immunoSEQ multiplex PCR; TCRdb's copy has only in-frame clones and leaves some out. The repertoire holds some 83,000 clones, with more than 85% as singletons. The chain recombines TRBV4-2 with TRBJ2-1; TRBD2 is a possible D gene (5 bases). Sequencing used T cells isolated from PBMCs. The TCR comes from a human donor in good health. CDR3 region: CASSQEQAESYNEQFF. The CDR3 coding sequence is TGTGCCAGCAGCCAAGAACAAGCGGAGTCCTACAATGAGCAGTTCTTC.